Below, 30 T cell receptor beta chains from the same sample are listed, as sequenced in a study of T-cell memory formation after mild COVID-19. MiXCR was run by TCRdb on the 5' RACE reads, yielding one entry per CDR3 protein. This sample has about 320,000 distinct CDR3 sequences; around 15% occur once, and the top ten carry 21%. What was sequenced was PBMCs or a T cell subset sorted from them (not recorded which). The receptors come from a man aged 18 to 29 who had mild COVID-19 (a few samples of this study predate the infection). Cell type and time point are not known.

This clonotype was detected only a few times. This chain links TRBV6-6 with TRBJ2-2, with 8 nucleotides matching TRBD1. The CDR3 is 16 amino acids. With 6 bases clipped from V and 4 bases from J, the junction kept 10 bases outside the gene matches. Germline assignment: CDR1 MNHNY and CDR2 SVGAGI (reference sequence). CDR3 region: CASRRTGTGSTGELFF. CDR3 nucleotide sequence: TGTGCCAGCAGGCGTACCGGGACAGGAAGCACCGGGGAGCTGTTTTTT.

This clonotype has at least ten counts. The chain uses TRBV4-2 and TRBJ1-5, with 10 nucleotides matching TRBD1. Germline trimming cut 4 bases from V and 7 bases from J; bases unmatched to any gene: 1. There are 13 residues in the CDR3. CDR1 is LGHNA and CDR2 is YNFKEQ in the germline V gene. CDR3 sequence (DNA): TGTGCCAGCAGCCTGGACAGGGGGCAGCCCCAGCATTTT. Amino acids: CASSLDRGQPQHF.

V usage is TRBV4-2 and J usage is TRBJ2-1; 7 bases fit TRBD2. Germline V gene data show CDR1 as LGHNA and CDR2 as YNFKEQ. The CDR3 contains 15 residues. The V gene end was trimmed by 0 bases and the J gene end by 8 bases; junction bases not matched to a gene: 7. CDR3: CASSQEFRGVHEQFF. The CDR3 nucleotides read TGTGCCAGCAGCCAAGAGTTTCGGGGGGTCCATGAGCAGTTCTTC.

This clonotype has a handful of counts. V and J are TRBV5-1 and TRBJ1-6, with a weak D call TRBD1 (5 bases). V was trimmed by 0 bases and J by 7 bases, leaving 14 bases between them. This CDR3 contains 16 residues. Germline assignment: CDR1 SGHRS and CDR2 YFSETQ. The CDR3 sequence: CASSLDGFWGNSPLHF. The CDR3 region has the DNA TGCGCCAGCAGCTTGGACGGTTTTTGGGGGAATTCACCCCTCCACTTT.

This clonotype came up a few times. The chain couples TRBV18 to TRBJ2-3; the match to TRBD2 covers 8 bases. The junction had 2 bases not matched to a gene; V was cut back by 10 bases and J by 2 bases. The V gene's germline CDR1 is KGHSH and CDR2 LQKENI. This CDR3 region has 12 residues. The CDR3 region is CATGGATDTQYF. Here the CDR3 DNA reads TGTGCCACCGGGGGGGCCACAGATACGCAGTATTTT.

This chain joins TRBV19 and TRBJ2-1; 8 positions agree with TRBD1. V was pared by 2 bases and J by 8 bases, with 8 bases of the junction left unmatched. CDR1 is LNHDA, CDR2 SQIVND, per germline (reference sequence). The CDR3 is 15 amino acids. CDR3 sequence reads: CASSIIGRGRYEQFF. The CDR3 DNA follows: TGTGCCAGTAGTATAATTGGCAGGGGGCGGTATGAGCAGTTCTTC.

The sample holds a few counts of this clonotype. The rearrangement links TRBV20-1 to TRBJ1-2; TRBD1 matches at 7 bases. The V gene's germline CDR1 is DFQATT and CDR2 SNEGSKA (reference sequence). The CDR3 has 14 amino acids. J was trimmed by 4 bases and V by 0 bases; bases with no gene match: 5. DNA of the CDR3: TGCAGTGCTAGAGAGGGGACAGCACTCTATGGCTACACCTTC. Translating gives CSAREGTALYGYTF.

The genes are TRBV7-3 and TRBJ2-3; 8 nucleotides match TRBD1. CDR1 is SGHTA and CDR2 is FQGTGA in the germline V gene. There are 14 residues in the CDR3. Trimming cost V 5 bases and J 6 bases; bases outside gene matches: 7. The CDR3 spells CASSPRTGSDTQYF. The CDR3, as DNA: TGTGCCAGCAGCCCAAGGACAGGGTCGGATACGCAGTATTTT.

In this sample, this clonotype turned up a few times. The gene calls are TRBV5-1 and TRBJ2-1; TRBD1 might be the D (5 bases). The ends were cut back, 2 bases at V and 8 bases at J, with 8 bases in the middle. The CDR3 is 12 amino acids. CDR1 SGHRS and CDR2 YFSETQ come from the germline V gene. CDR3 sequence reads: CASSFQGHEQFF. DNA for the CDR3: TGCGCCAGCAGCTTTCAGGGCCATGAGCAGTTCTTC.

In DNA, the CDR3 is TGTGCCAGCAGTTACAGGGGCCCCTACGAGCAGTACGTC. It encodes CASSYRGPYEQYV. The rearrangement links TRBV6-2 or TRBV6-3 to TRBJ2-7; D is possibly TRBD1 (5 bases). Trimming stripped 2 bases from V and 2 bases from J, with 7 bases between. Germline V lookup: CDR1 MNHEY, CDR2 SVGEGT. The CDR3 length is 13 residues.

This chain uses TRBV6-5 with TRBJ2-7; no definite D call. Trimming removed 5 bases at V and 3 bases at J, with 5 bases between. This CDR3 spans 11 amino acids. Germline-derived CDR1 and CDR2 are MNHEY and SVGAGI. This CDR3 is CASSRLYEQYF. In DNA, the CDR3 is TGTGCCAGCAGTCGCCTCTACGAGCAGTACTTC.

This clonotype has more than one count but fewer than ten. CDR3 amino acids: CASSANLQTQYF. The DNA for the CDR3 is TGTGCCAGCAGCGCGAATCTACAGACCCAGTACTTC. This sequence joins TRBV3-1 and TRBJ2-5; D uncertain. The CDR3 contains 12 residues. V lost 5 bases and J 6 bases, leaving 10 bases between the germline ends. Germline V CDR1 and CDR2: LGHDT, YNNKEL (reference sequence).

The J gene is TRBJ1-1, the V gene TRBV20-1, with D perhaps matching TRBD1 (5 bases). Trimming cost V 5 bases and J 3 bases, with 16 bases left between them. The germline gives CDR1 DFQATT, CDR2 SNEGSKA (reference sequence). This CDR3 has 14 residues. CDR3 residues: CSARLPGVYTEAFF. The CDR3 nucleotides read TGCAGTGCTCGTCTCCCGGGGGTATACACTGAAGCTTTCTTT.

This chain connects TRBV5-1 to TRBJ2-1; 14 bases align to TRBD2. Germline V gene lookup returns CDR1 SGHRS and CDR2 YFSETQ. With V trimmed by 4 bases and J by 9 bases, 9 bases remained unmatched. CDR3 size: 16 residues. CDR3 amino acids: CASSISTSGGAGEQFF. The CDR3 DNA reads as TGCGCCAGCAGCATTTCGACTAGCGGGGGGGCTGGTGAGCAGTTCTTC.

There are a few counts of this clonotype. J is TRBJ1-1 and V is TRBV5-1, with a weak D call TRBD1 (5 bases). This CDR3 has 14 residues. The V gene's germline CDR1 is SGHRS and CDR2 YFSETQ. V was clipped by 4 bases and J by 1 base, with 11 bases between them. CDR3 amino acids: CASSRGTPNTEAFF. In DNA form, the CDR3 reads TGCGCCAGCAGCCGGGGCACACCGAACACTGAAGCTTTCTTT. The complete variable domain, with remaining parts taken from reference TRBV5-1 and TRBJ1-1, reads KAGVTQTPRYLIKTRGQQVTLSCSPISGHRSVSWYQQTPGQGLQFLFEYFSETQRNKGNFPGRFSGRQFSNSRSEMNVSTLELGDSALYLCASSRGTPNTEAFFGQGTRLTVV.

This clonotype was seen a handful of times. The rearrangement uses TRBV24-1 and TRBJ2-2, with D perhaps TRBD1 or TRBD2 (6 bases each). Germline CDR1 and CDR2: KGHDR and SFDVKD. Trimming pared 7 bases from V and 5 bases from J, leaving 13 bases between. CDR3 size: 14 residues. This CDR3 reads CATSVQGGTGELFF. The DNA of the CDR3 is TGTGCCACCAGCGTACAGGGAGGTACCGGGGAGCTGTTTTTT.

The J gene is TRBJ2-3, the V gene TRBV4-1; TRBD2 agrees at 8 bases. With 0 bases clipped from V and 1 base from J, the junction kept 6 bases outside the gene matches. CDR3 length equals 17 residues. Germline CDR1 and CDR2: MGHRA and YSYEKL. In DNA, the CDR3 is TGCGCCAGCAGCCAAGATCTACGGGGGGGCCGCACAGATACGCAGTATTTT. Encoded protein: CASSQDLRGGRTDTQYF.

A few counts support this clonotype. CDR3: CASSWSANEQFF. Here the CDR3 DNA reads TGTGCCAGCAGTTGGAGTGCGAATGAGCAGTTCTTC. The chain has TRBV27 and TRBJ2-1, with unresolved D. The V end lost 4 bases, the J end lost 7 bases, and 8 bases lay between the germline ends. The CDR3 extends over 12 amino acids. The germline gives CDR1 MNHEY, CDR2 SMNVEV (reference sequence).

J is TRBJ1-5 and V is TRBV12-3 or TRBV12-4; no definite D call. Between the trimmed V and J ends, which lost 3 bases and 5 bases, there was a span of 5 bases. This CDR3 comprises 12 residues. The CDR3 DNA is TGTGCCAGCAGTTTTAACGATCAGCCCCAGCATTTT. Its translation: CASSFNDQPQHF.

This clonotype was found a few times. The V gene is TRBV4-1, the J gene TRBJ2-1; 7 bases match TRBD2. The CDR3 loop spans 13 amino acids. J lost 13 bases, V lost 4 bases, and 10 bases had no gene match. The germline V gene has CDR1 MGHRA and CDR2 YSYEKL. This CDR3 is CASSRGGDREQFF. DNA of the CDR3: TGCGCCAGCAGCCGTGGGGGGGACCGAGAACAGTTCTTC.

At least ten counts were recorded for this clonotype. The chain links TRBV3-1 to TRBJ1-6; D remains unclear. CDR1 and CDR2 from the germline V gene are LGHDT and YNNKEL (reference sequence). The CDR3 covers 13 residues. The V and J ends lost 4 bases and 10 bases respectively, with 11 bases between them. This CDR3 reads CASSPTNQSPLHF. The CDR3, as DNA: TGTGCCAGCAGCCCAACCAATCAGTCACCCCTCCACTTT.

The chain couples TRBV4-3 to TRBJ2-1, with D possibly being TRBD2 (6 bases). V was clipped by 0 bases and J by 6 bases, with 9 bases between them. Germline-derived CDR1 and CDR2 are LGHNA and YSLEER. This CDR3 has 14 amino acids. CDR3 bases: TGCGCCAGCAGCCAAGATGTACTAGCCAATGAGCAGTTCTTC. Its protein product is CASSQDVLANEQFF.

This clonotype was observed a handful of times. The chain is built from TRBV7-8 and TRBJ2-7; TRBD1 agrees at 9 bases. The trim removed 4 bases at V and 5 bases at J, leaving 3 bases unmatched. CDR3 length: 13 residues. CDR1 is SGHVS and CDR2 is FQNEAQ in the germline V gene. CDR3 sequence (DNA): TGTGCCAGCAGCTGGGACAGGGTAGACGAGCAGTACGTC. Its translation is CASSWDRVDEQYV.

The DNA for the CDR3 is TGTGCCAGCAGCTTAGGCACAGCGCGTCGCACAGATACGCAGTATTTT. Its translation: CASSLGTARRTDTQYF. This chain uses TRBV7-2 with TRBJ2-3, with D unclear. Per the germline V gene, CDR1 is SGHTA and CDR2 is FQGNSA. Trimming took off 1 base at V and 1 base at J, with 12 bases between the two ends. This CDR3 has 16 residues. Combining the CDR3 with reference TRBV7-2 and TRBJ2-3 gives the whole variable domain GAGVSQSPSNKVTEKGKDVELRCDPISGHTALYWYRQSLGQGLEFLIYFQGNSAPDKSGLPSDRFSAERTGGSVSTLTIQRTQQEDSAVYLCASSLGTARRTDTQYFGPGTRLTVL.

This clonotype was picked up a small number of times. The CDR3 DNA is TGTGCCAGCAGCGTGGGCTGGTTGGGAACTGAAGCTTTCTTT. As protein: CASSVGWLGTEAFF. The V call is TRBV9, the J call TRBJ1-1; no clear D gene. The V end was cut by 2 bases, the J end by 5 bases, with 13 bases between. The CDR3 spans 14 residues. Germline values: CDR1 SGDLS, CDR2 YYNGEE.

This clonotype was found a few times. V and J are TRBV4-3 and TRBJ2-4; D not resolved. The CDR3 is 14 residues long. Per germline, CDR1 LGHNA and CDR2 YSLEER. The V and J ends lost 4 bases and 5 bases respectively, with 12 bases between them. This CDR3 reads CASSLGAGENIQYF. The CDR3 bases are TGCGCCAGCAGCCTCGGAGCTGGGGAAAACATTCAGTACTTC.

Only a few counts were recorded for this clonotype. The chain couples TRBV29-1 to TRBJ1-4, with D perhaps matching TRBD1 (5 bases). The germline V gene encodes CDR1 SQVTM and CDR2 ANQGSEA. CDR3 length equals 12 residues. Trimming left V 7 bases short and J 8 bases short, with 14 bases between. The CDR3 DNA reads as TGCAGCGCGAGAGGGGTGGGAGAAAAACTGTTTTTT. It is translated as CSARGVGEKLFF.

The chain links TRBV7-9 to TRBJ1-1; D unclear. This CDR3 comprises 13 residues. CDR1 is SEHNR, CDR2 FQNEAQ, per germline (reference sequence). The germline V and J ends were trimmed by 3 bases and 1 base, with 6 bases remaining between them. The CDR3 reads CASSFWGNTEAFF. CDR3 DNA: TGTGCCAGCAGCTTTTGGGGGAACACTGAAGCTTTCTTT.

This clonotype was observed a few times. The chain employs TRBV7-8 and TRBJ2-7; TRBD1 aligns across 8 bases. Germline V gene sequence: CDR1 SGHVS, CDR2 FQNEAQ. The J segment lost 0 bases and the V segment lost 5 bases, leaving 12 bases of the junction unmatched. The CDR3 has 17 residues. As DNA, the CDR3 is TGTGCCAGCAGCCCAATATCAGGGGGCCGGCTCTCCTACGAGCAGTACTTC. Protein sequence: CASSPISGGRLSYEQYF.

This rearrangement joins TRBV20-1 to TRBJ1-2, with 8 bases aligning to TRBD1. Per germline, CDR1 DFQATT and CDR2 SNEGSKA (reference sequence). Germline trimming cut 6 bases from V and 4 bases from J; bases unmatched to any gene: 4. The CDR3 spans 12 residues. The CDR3 DNA is TGCAGTGCCGGACAGGGCGGCTATGGCTACACCTTC. It codes for CSAGQGGYGYTF.